This TCR beta chain appears in the sequencing data of a study of graft-versus-host responses after intestinal transplantation. Study background: Isolated intestinal, liver-intestinal, or multivisceral transplants had been given to the recipients. Every transplant recipient was induced with anti-thymocyte globulin, then maintained on tacrolimus and steroids for two to three years.

Produced via immunoSEQ multiplex PCR; TCRdb's table is partial and in-frame only. The table lists thousands of clones, 40% to 45% of them singletons. Co-plating was performed using 200,000 CFSE-labeled responder cells and 200,000 irradiated, violet-dye-labeled stimulator cells. There are 16 residues in the CDR3. After removal of 6 bases from V and 4 bases from J, the junction contained 9 bases not matched to a gene. Germline assignment: CDR1 LGHNA and CDR2 YSLEER. Study-wide points: Ileal or blood samples showed some GvH clones first, and such clones were also found in recipient marrow. Peak circulating GvH clone levels were associated with early post-transplant HvG declines.

This specimen consisted of alloreactive CD8+ T cells from a mixed lymphocyte reaction culture, obtained before transplantation. Subset described: CFSE-low proliferating T cells sorted from roughly six-day pre-transplant mixed lymphocyte reaction (GvH or HvG direction). The sequence was obtained from a human patient who was an organ donor for intestinal transplantation. The genes are TRBV4-3 and TRBJ2-1, with 10 bases fitting TRBD1. CDR3 bases: TGCGCCAGCAGAATTCCCCGGGACAGGGGATACAATGAGCAGTTCTTC. It translates to CASRIPRDRGYNEQFF.